The 27 T cell receptor beta chains presented below share a single source sample, sequenced in a study of blood T cell repertoires in COVID-19 (dated by TCRdb to between 2020 and 2021). Library generation was performed with the immunoSEQ multiplex PCR assay. TCRdb carries this immuneACCESS record with in-frame sequences only. Its versions omit some clonotypes, under half of them owing to an unresolved V gene in the studies checked, with the rest unexplained. The sample has 55,000 to 80,000 clones on record, roughly four fifths of them singletons. Together, the top ten hold approximately 18% of the sample. Sequencing was carried out using peripheral blood. Receptors were obtained from a man between 60 and 75 years old with acute or convalescent COVID-19.

The gene calls are TRBV3-1 (or the pseudogene TRBV3-2) and TRBJ2-7; TRBD2 matches at 7 bases. From germline, CDR1 is LGHDT and CDR2 YNNKEL (reference sequence). V lost 5 bases to trimming and J lost 3 bases; unmatched junction nucleotides: 7. CDR3 length: 14 amino acids. This CDR3 reads CASSLSGVGYEQYF. DNA of the CDR3: TGTGCCAGCAGCTTGAGCGGGGTCGGCTACGAGCAGTACTTC.

The V and J genes are TRBV19 and TRBJ2-7; 9 nucleotides line up with TRBD2. The V and J ends lost 4 bases and 3 bases, in that order; junction bases with no gene match: 7. Germline loops: CDR1 LNHDA, CDR2 SQIVND (reference sequence). The CDR3 has 15 residues. CDR3 nucleotides: TGTGCCAGTAGTACCCAAGCGGGAGGCCTCTACGAGCAGTACTTC. Its translation is CASSTQAGGLYEQYF.

The rearrangement links TRBV3-1 (or the pseudogene TRBV3-2) to TRBJ2-7, with 8 nucleotides matching TRBD2. The CDR3 has 14 amino acids. The J segment lost 5 bases and the V segment lost 4 bases, leaving 7 bases of the junction unmatched. The germline V gene encodes CDR1 LGHDT and CDR2 YNNKEL (reference sequence). CDR3 sequence reads: CASSPWGLDDEQYF. The DNA of the CDR3 is TGTGCCAGCAGCCCGTGGGGACTAGACGACGAGCAGTACTTC.

This chain uses TRBV29-1 with TRBJ2-3, with 10 positions matching TRBD2. With V trimmed by 8 bases and J by 1 base, 3 bases remained unmatched. Germline-derived CDR1 and CDR2 are SQVTM and ANQGSEA. CDR3 length: 13 residues. For the CDR3, the DNA is TGCAGCCTAGCGGGAGACGGCACAGATACGCAGTATTTT. This sequence encodes CSLAGDGTDTQYF.

The V and J genes are TRBV30 and TRBJ2-6; no clear D gene. The V end was cut by 1 base, the J end by 0 bases, with 4 bases between. CDR1 is GTSNPN and CDR2 is SVGIG in the germline V gene (reference sequence). The CDR3 loop spans 14 amino acids. The CDR3 nucleotides read TGTGCCTGGAGTGCAGACTCTGGGGCCAACGTCCTGACTTTC. Translated: CAWSADSGANVLTF.

The J gene is TRBJ1-2, the V gene TRBV29-1; no clear D gene. Trimming took 4 bases from V and 8 from J, leaving 11 bases between them. CDR1 and CDR2 from the germline V gene are SQVTM and ANQGSEA. The CDR3 runs 11 residues. The CDR3, as DNA: TGCAGCGTTGGCGGCGGGCAAGGCTACACCTTC. Amino acid sequence: CSVGGGQGYTF.

This clone was seen a single time. As DNA, the CDR3 is TGTGCCAGCACCCAGGTCGGGGGTGCAGAGACCCAGTACTTC. This translates into CASTQVGGAETQYF. The chain recombines TRBV6-6 with TRBJ2-5, with a possible D match to TRBD2 (6 bases). This CDR3 is built from 14 residues. Trimming removed 7 bases from V and 4 bases from J, with 16 bases in between. From germline, CDR1 is MNHNY and CDR2 SVGAGI (reference sequence).

This clone was counted between two and nine times. This rearrangement joins TRBV7-8 to TRBJ2-1, with TRBD2 matching 8 bases. Germline-derived CDR1 and CDR2 are SGHVS and FQNEAQ. With 5 bases clipped from V and 3 bases from J, the junction kept 6 bases outside the gene matches. This CDR3 spans 15 amino acids. Here the CDR3 reads CASSASAGVYNEQFF. CDR3 bases: TGTGCCAGCAGCGCCTCAGCGGGAGTCTACAATGAGCAGTTCTTC.

The chain employs TRBV5-5 and TRBJ1-1; a possible D gene is TRBD1 (5 bases). This CDR3 region has 13 residues. Germline-derived CDR1 and CDR2 are SGHKS and YYEKEE (reference sequence). V gave up 0 bases and J gave up 5 bases, with 8 bases separating them. This chain's CDR3 is CASSLVRGTEAFF. The DNA of the CDR3 is TGTGCCAGCAGCTTGGTACGGGGGACTGAAGCTTTCTTT.

The chain carries TRBV19 and TRBJ1-5; perhaps TRBD1 as D (6 bases). Trimming shortened V by 6 bases and J by 2 bases, and 11 bases separated the two germline ends. Germline lookup yields CDR1 LNHDA and CDR2 SQIVND (reference sequence). The CDR3 sequence is 14 residues long. This CDR3 reads CASRQTGRNQPQHF. DNA for the CDR3: TGTGCCAGTAGGCAAACAGGGCGCAATCAGCCCCAGCATTTT.

The chain has TRBV6-1 and TRBJ2-7; 7 positions match TRBD2. Germline V gives CDR1 MNHNS, CDR2 SASEGT. The V gene end was trimmed by 1 base and the J gene end by 1 base; junction bases not matched to a gene: 19. This CDR3 is 20 amino acids long. CDR3 DNA sequence: TGTGCCAGCAGTGAAGGTGGATCCGTGGTCGGGGGGTTTGGATCCTACGAGCAGTACTTC. It yields the protein CASSEGGSVVGGFGSYEQYF.

CDR3 residues: CASSLGPHTEQYF. In nucleotides, the CDR3 is TGTGCCAGCAGCTTGGGGCCCCATACAGAGCAGTACTTC. V and J are TRBV11-2 and TRBJ2-7, with D possibly matching TRBD1 (5 bases). CDR1 and CDR2 (germline): SGHAT, FQNNGV. This CDR3 has 13 residues. V lost 3 bases to trimming and J lost 7 bases, with 13 bases between them.

The CDR3 nucleotides read TGTGCCAGCAGAGTGACAGGGCTAAATGAAAAACTGTTTTTT. Translating it yields CASRVTGLNEKLFF. This chain uses TRBV2 with TRBJ1-4, with 7 nucleotides matching TRBD1. The V and J ends lost 6 bases and 5 bases, in that order; junction bases with no gene match: 6. Germline values: CDR1 SNHLY, CDR2 FYNNEI. This CDR3 contains 14 residues.

This chain joins TRBV27 and TRBJ2-7; D call uncertain. The length of the CDR3 is 14 residues. Germline CDR1 MNHEY, CDR2 SMNVEV (reference sequence). V was shortened by 2 bases and J by 6 bases, with 14 bases between the two germline ends. The CDR3 DNA sequence: TGTGCCAGCAGTTTAAGTCCAGGTCTTGGCGAGCAGTACTTC. Its protein product is CASSLSPGLGEQYF.

In nucleotides, the CDR3 is TGTGCCAGCAGTTTCGGACAGGGGTCGGGAAACACCATATATTTT. Residues: CASSFGQGSGNTIYF. J is TRBJ1-3 and V is TRBV6-5, with 9 bases fitting TRBD1. The ends lost 4 bases at V and 4 bases at J; junction bases unmatched: 5. Looked up from germline, CDR1 is MNHEY and CDR2 is SVGAGI. The CDR3 is 15 residues long.

The DNA for the CDR3 is TGTGCCTGGAGCATAAAAGGGGGGGTCACTGAAGCTTTCTTT. As protein: CAWSIKGGVTEAFF. The chain employs TRBV30 and TRBJ1-1; D might be TRBD1 (6 bases). Trimming took off 3 bases at V and 4 bases at J, with 15 bases between the two ends. The length of the CDR3 is 14 residues. CDR1 and CDR2 from the germline V gene are GTSNPN and SVGIG (reference sequence). The complete variable domain, with remaining parts taken from reference TRBV30 and TRBJ1-1, reads SQTIHQWPATLVQPVGSPLSLECTVEGTSNPNLYWYRQAAGRGLQLLFYSVGIGQISSEVPQNLSASRPQDRQFILSSKKLLLSDSGFYLCAWSIKGGVTEAFFGQGTRLTVV.

The chain carries TRBV5-1 and TRBJ2-1; 9 positions agree with TRBD2. Germline CDR1 is SGHRS and CDR2 is YFSETQ. This CDR3 spans 15 amino acids. The ends lost 0 bases at V and 4 bases at J; junction bases unmatched: 2. The chain's CDR3 is CASSLASGTYNEQFF. CDR3 DNA: TGCGCCAGCAGCTTGGCTAGCGGGACATACAATGAGCAGTTCTTC. The entire variable domain, with the rest obtained from reference TRBV5-1 and TRBJ2-1, is as follows: KAGVTQTPRYLIKTRGQQVTLSCSPISGHRSVSWYQQTPGQGLQFLFEYFSETQRNKGNFPGRFSGRQFSNSRSEMNVSTLELGDSALYLCASSLASGTYNEQFFGPGTRLTVL.

The chain recombines TRBV6-6 with TRBJ1-5, with unresolved D. The V end was cut by 6 bases, the J end by 6 bases, with 12 bases between. The germline V gene has CDR1 MNHNY and CDR2 SVGAGI (reference sequence). The CDR3 runs 13 residues. This CDR3 is CASSHTEGQPQHF. Written as DNA, the CDR3 is TGTGCCAGCAGCCATACGGAGGGTCAGCCCCAGCATTTT.

The chain joins TRBV29-1 to TRBJ2-7, with TRBD2 matching over 9 bases. Looked up from germline, CDR1 is SQVTM and CDR2 is ANQGSEA. The CDR3 consists of 16 residues. Germline trimming cut 4 bases from V and 3 bases from J; bases unmatched to any gene: 13. CDR3 bases: TGCAGCGTTGTGGAAACTAGCGGGCTTCTTCGCTACGAGCAGTACTTC. Amino acids: CSVVETSGLLRYEQYF.

The V and J genes are TRBV11-2 and TRBJ1-2; D remains unclear. Trimming took off 2 bases at V and 8 bases at J, with 15 bases between the two ends. This CDR3 region has 14 residues. In germline, CDR1 is SGHAT, CDR2 FQNNGV. The CDR3 nucleotides are TGTGCCAGCAGCTTACAATACAGCACGGGGGGCTACACCTTC. Translating it yields CASSLQYSTGGYTF.

The chain recombines TRBV30 with TRBJ2-5; 8 bases map to TRBD2. The CDR3 consists of 16 residues. Losses at the gene ends were 4 bases for V and 1 base for J; bases not matched to a gene: 11. CDR1 is GTSNPN, CDR2 SVGIG, per germline (reference sequence). The CDR3, as DNA: TGTGCCTGGAAGCTCCCCTTGGCGGGAGGCCAAGAGACCCAGTACTTC. Translated, it gives CAWKLPLAGGQETQYF.

This CDR3 is CASSSGVLAEQYF. The DNA for the CDR3 is TGTGCCAGCAGTTCCGGGGTGTTGGCCGAGCAGTACTTC. The rearrangement joins TRBV6-5 to TRBJ2-7; possible D gene TRBD2, 5 bases. The CDR3 runs 13 residues. Germline lookup yields CDR1 MNHEY and CDR2 SVGAGI. Between the trimmed V and J ends, which lost 4 bases and 6 bases, there was a span of 13 bases.

This clone appeared a few times. The rearrangement joins TRBV7-9 to TRBJ1-3, with D possibly matching TRBD1 (6 bases). This CDR3 is built from 13 residues. Trimming shortened V by 10 bases and J by 4 bases, and 14 bases separated the two germline ends. Germline loops: CDR1 SEHNR, CDR2 FQNEAQ (reference sequence). CDR3 DNA sequence: TGTGCCATGACACAGGGTTCCGGAAACACCATATATTTT. It codes for CAMTQGSGNTIYF.

This clone appeared once. V gene TRBV6-7 combines with J gene TRBJ2-5, with D perhaps matching TRBD1 (6 bases). TRBV6-7 is sorted into the ORF group, with uncertain function. Trimming left V 7 bases short and J 2 bases short, with 14 bases between. The CDR3 is 14 amino acids. The CDR3: CASNRVTGQETQYF. In DNA, the CDR3 is TGTGCCAGCAACAGAGTGACAGGTCAAGAGACCCAGTACTTC.

The rearrangement links TRBV7-9 to TRBJ2-7; TRBD1 aligns across 9 bases. The CDR3 has 15 amino acids. The trim removed 5 bases at V and 2 bases at J, leaving 7 bases unmatched. The germline gives CDR1 SEHNR, CDR2 FQNEAQ (reference sequence). Here the CDR3 reads CASSRSGQGPYEQYF. CDR3 nucleotides: TGTGCCAGCAGCCGCTCGGGACAGGGTCCCTACGAGCAGTACTTC.

The chain couples TRBV10-3 to TRBJ2-7; no definite D call. The CDR3 length is 16 residues. Looked up from germline, CDR1 is ENHRY and CDR2 is SYGVKD. Trimming stripped 0 bases from V and 2 bases from J, with 14 bases between. CDR3 DNA: TGTGCCATCAGTGAGTCTTCCGCGGCGGCGACCTACGAGCAGTACTTC. This encodes CAISESSAAATYEQYF.

The chain is built from TRBV19 and TRBJ2-7; D gene uncertain. The V end was cut by 5 bases, the J end by 6 bases, with 11 bases between. CDR1 LNHDA and CDR2 SQIVND come from the germline V gene (reference sequence). CDR3 size: 12 residues. DNA for the CDR3: TGTGCCAGTAGTTTCGGCGGTATCGAGCAGTACTTC. It is translated as CASSFGGIEQYF.